This T cell receptor beta chain was retrieved from a study of T-cell memory formation after mild COVID-19. Study-wide findings and caveats: CD4/CD8 balance held among clones contracting day 15 to 85, and later expanders leaned CD4+. Clonal second-wave expansions that peaked on day 37 had unconfirmed SARS-CoV-2 specificity.

As regards this clonotype: What it recognizes is unknown.

TCR alpha and TCR beta cDNA libraries with sample barcodes and UMIs came from 5'RACE using constant-segment primers. MiXCR was run by TCRdb on the 5' RACE reads, yielding one entry per CDR3 protein. The data hold about 250,000 distinct CDR3 sequences, with just over 15% observed a single time. This CDR3 region has 16 residues. Deletions cut 2 bases from V and 0 bases from J, with 11 bases between. The source is an adult woman who had mild COVID-19 (a few samples of this study predate the infection). Cell type and time point are not known. This rearrangement joins TRBV12-3 or TRBV12-4 to TRBJ1-5, with D tentatively TRBD1 (6 bases). The sequenced material came from PBMCs or a T cell subset sorted from them (not recorded which). CDR3 residues: CASSLSAGDSNQPQHF. The CDR3 nucleotides read TGTGCCAGCAGTTTATCGGCAGGGGATAGCAATCAGCCCCAGCATTTT.